The subject of this entry is one T cell receptor (beta chain). Its specificity is unknown. This specimen belongs to a study of T-cell memory formation after mild COVID-19. About the study: For the most part, TCR clusters were specific to one donor.

Study conclusions and caveats: Those CD4+ clones that contracted were mainly in CM and EM (CD8+ ones in EMRA).

The 5'RACE method, run with constant-segment primers, produced TCR alpha and TCR beta cDNA libraries (carrying sample barcodes and UMIs). TCRdb fed the 5' RACE reads into MiXCR, producing one record per CDR3 protein. The table shows about 340,000 distinct CDR3 sequences, with more than 20% occurring only once. Deletions cut 3 bases from V and 2 bases from J, with 7 bases between. The CDR3 runs to 12 residues. The germline CDR1 and CDR2 sequences are DFQATT and SNEGSKA (reference sequence). Sample: PBMCs or a T cell subset sorted from them (not recorded which). This chain connects TRBV20-1 to TRBJ2-5; unclear D gene. The source is a man aged 18-30 years who had mild COVID-19 (a few samples of this study predate the infection). Cell type and time point are not known. Written as DNA, the CDR3 is TGCAGTGCTAGCTGGGGTCAAGAGACCCAGTACTTC. Its protein is CSASWGQETQYF.